Below are 23 T cell receptor beta chains sequenced from a single sample in a study of blood T cell repertoires in COVID-19 (dated by TCRdb to 2018 to 2021). The protocol used for the library was the immunoSEQ multiplex PCR assay. TCRdb limited this immuneACCESS table to in-frame rearrangements with V and J called. A share of clones is missing; checked studies link under half to unresolved V genes, and the rest is unexplained. This sample gives approximately 94,000 clones in total; approximately 90% of them show up just once. Jointly, the top ten make up less than 2.5% of the sample. The sequenced sample was peripheral blood. All receptors derive from a man aged 45-60 years with active COVID-19.

This chain connects TRBV19 to TRBJ2-3; 8 nucleotides agree with TRBD1. J was trimmed by 4 bases and V by 5 bases; bases with no gene match: 5. Germline CDR1 reads LNHDA; CDR2 reads SQIVND (reference sequence). The CDR3 runs 14 residues. The CDR3 reads CASSLQGVPDTQYF. The CDR3 nucleotides read TGTGCCAGTAGTCTACAGGGGGTCCCAGATACGCAGTATTTT. Variable domain in full (rest from reference TRBV19 and TRBJ2-3): DGGITQSPKYLFRKEGQNVTLSCEQNLNHDAMYWYRQDPGQGLRLIYYSQIVNDFQKGDIAEGYSVSREKKESFPLTVTSAQKNPTAFYLCASSLQGVPDTQYFGPGTRLTVL.

This chain uses TRBV11-1 with TRBJ1-4, with D tentatively TRBD1 (6 bases). V was clipped by 4 bases and J by 4 bases, with 10 bases between them. The germline V gene encodes CDR1 SGHAT and CDR2 FQDESV (reference sequence). The CDR3 covers 14 residues. The CDR3 spells CASSSDRNNEKLFF. In nucleotides, the CDR3 is TGTGCCAGCAGCTCCGACAGGAATAATGAAAAACTGTTTTTT.

The V and J genes are TRBV5-1 and TRBJ2-3; 10 nucleotides agree with TRBD2. CDR1 is SGHRS, CDR2 YFSETQ, per germline. The CDR3 loop spans 16 amino acids. With 4 bases clipped from V and 6 bases from J, the junction kept 11 bases outside the gene matches. CDR3 in amino acids: CASSRNPGTSVDTQYF. The CDR3 DNA sequence: TGCGCCAGCAGCCGAAACCCTGGGACTAGCGTGGATACGCAGTATTTT.

The chain joins TRBV6-5 to TRBJ1-4; D is unclear. Between the trimmed V and J ends, which lost 0 bases and 3 bases, there was a span of 11 bases. The CDR3 has 16 residues. Germline V gene data show CDR1 as MNHEY and CDR2 as SVGAGI. CDR3 in amino acids: CASSYSYGGANEKLFF. DNA for the CDR3: TGTGCCAGCAGTTACTCTTACGGTGGAGCTAATGAAAAACTGTTTTTT.

About this clone: In the same sample, other DNA sequences code for this CDR3. This rearrangement joins TRBV6-6 to TRBJ2-2, with 7 bases aligning to TRBD2. The CDR3 consists of 16 residues. Germline values: CDR1 MNHNY, CDR2 SVGAGI (reference sequence). V lost 0 bases, J lost 2 bases, and 3 bases stayed unmatched. The CDR3 DNA follows: TGTGCCAGCAGTTACTCGGGCGGGGGTAACACCGGGGAGCTGTTTTTT. It translates to CASSYSGGGNTGELFF.

This clone was observed a single time. The rearrangement uses TRBV5-4 and TRBJ2-1, with D maybe TRBD1 (7 bases). With 4 bases removed from V and 6 bases from J, the gap between germline ends came to 11 bases. The CDR3 totals 13 residues. Germline V gives CDR1 SGHNT, CDR2 YYREEE (reference sequence). CDR3 residues: CASSPGGSNEQFF. CDR3 bases: TGTGCCAGCAGCCCAGGGGGGTCCAATGAGCAGTTCTTC.

V gene TRBV5-8 combines with J gene TRBJ2-2; 9 bases are a match to TRBD2. Per germline, CDR1 SGHTS and CDR2 YDEGEE. The J segment lost 0 bases and the V segment lost 0 bases, leaving 6 bases of the junction unmatched. The CDR3 sequence is 18 residues long. The CDR3 spells CASSLVVLAGANTGELFF. The CDR3 coding sequence is TGTGCCAGCAGCTTGGTCGTACTAGCGGGCGCGAACACCGGGGAGCTGTTTTTT.

The V call is TRBV19, the J call TRBJ2-5; a weak D match, TRBD2 (5 bases). This CDR3 spans 13 amino acids. Trimming pared 6 bases from V and 5 bases from J, leaving 13 bases between. Germline V CDR1 and CDR2: LNHDA, SQIVND (reference sequence). The chain's CDR3 is CASSLGVGETQYF. The CDR3 DNA reads TGTGCCAGTAGCCTCGGGGTTGGGGAGACCCAGTACTTC.

This chain joins TRBV11-3 and TRBJ2-2, with a tentative D call TRBD1 (6 bases). Trimming cost V 2 bases and J 7 bases, with 17 bases left between them. Germline CDR1 is SGHNT and CDR2 is YENEEA. The CDR3 totals 16 residues. This CDR3 is CASSLSLQGWLGELFF. CDR3 sequence (DNA): TGTGCCAGCAGCTTATCGTTACAGGGTTGGCTCGGGGAGCTGTTTTTT.

J is TRBJ2-7 and V is TRBV6-5, with a tentative D call TRBD1 (5 bases). V lost 6 bases, J lost 6 bases, and 15 bases lay in between. The CDR3 is made up of 13 amino acids. Germline assignment: CDR1 MNHEY and CDR2 SVGAGI. CDR3 nucleotides: TGTGCCAGCAGCGATTTTACAGGACCCGAGCAGTACGTC. Translation gives CASSDFTGPEQYV.

The gene calls are TRBV11-2 and TRBJ1-3; D remains unclear. CDR3 length equals 15 residues. Germline V CDR1 and CDR2: SGHAT, FQNNGV. V gave up 5 bases and J gave up 1 base, with 12 bases separating them. CDR3 in DNA: TGTGCCAGCAGCCCCCCGGGAAGATCTGGAAACACCATATATTTT. Its protein is CASSPPGRSGNTIYF.

The chain combines TRBV9 with TRBJ2-1; 8 nucleotides match TRBD2. The germline gives CDR1 SGDLS, CDR2 YYNGEE. With 0 bases clipped from V and 2 bases from J, the junction kept 4 bases outside the gene matches. CDR3 length: 16 amino acids. CDR3 sequence reads: CASSVGRGETYNEQFF. The CDR3 bases are TGTGCCAGCAGCGTAGGGCGGGGGGAAACCTACAATGAGCAGTTCTTC.

J is TRBJ2-3 and V is TRBV7-3, with a weak D call TRBD1 (6 bases). Trimming cost V 1 base and J 10 bases, with 9 bases left between them. Per the germline V gene, CDR1 is SGHTA and CDR2 is FQGTGA. The CDR3 sequence is 12 residues long. Here the CDR3 DNA reads TGTGCCAGCAGCTTAAAAGGGGGTTCGCAGTATTTT. Its translation: CASSLKGGSQYF. Variable domain in full (rest from reference TRBV7-3 and TRBJ2-3): GAGVSQTPSNKVTEKGKYVELRCDPISGHTALYWYRQSLGQGPEFLIYFQGTGAADDSGLPNDRFFAVRPEGSVSTLKIQRTERGDSAVYLCASSLKGGSQYFGPGTRLTVL.

The rearrangement uses TRBV19 and TRBJ2-2; 9 bases are a match to TRBD1. V shed 6 bases, J shed 1 base, and the junction held 3 bases outside the gene matches. CDR1 LNHDA and CDR2 SQIVND come from the germline V gene (reference sequence). The CDR3 runs to 15 residues. CDR3 bases: TGTGCCAGTAGCTCGGGACAGGGGAACACCGGGGAGCTGTTTTTT. As protein: CASSSGQGNTGELFF.

The chain uses TRBV11-2 and TRBJ2-1; the match to TRBD1 covers 7 bases. Germline trimming cut 5 bases from V and 13 bases from J; bases unmatched to any gene: 5. Germline CDR1 SGHAT, CDR2 FQNNGV. This CDR3 is 11 amino acids long. CDR3 sequence reads: CASSHRGFQFF. CDR3 bases: TGTGCCAGCAGCCACAGGGGCTTTCAGTTCTTC.

V gene TRBV11-2 combines with J gene TRBJ2-7; D is unclear. This CDR3 region has 15 residues. Germline CDR1 is SGHAT and CDR2 is FQNNGV. Trimming shortened V by 0 bases and J by 0 bases, and 9 bases separated the two germline ends. CDR3: CASSLDSRSSYEQYV. Written as DNA, the CDR3 is TGTGCCAGCAGCTTAGATTCGAGAAGCTCCTACGAGCAGTACGTC.

V usage is TRBV5-1 and J usage is TRBJ2-2, with 10 bases that match TRBD2. Germline CDR1 reads SGHRS; CDR2 reads YFSETQ. J was trimmed by 3 bases and V by 3 bases; bases with no gene match: 5. CDR3 length equals 16 residues. The CDR3 is CASSSERGGDTGELFF. The DNA for the CDR3 is TGCGCCAGCAGCTCCGAGCGGGGGGGCGACACCGGGGAGCTGTTTTTT.

This clone was detected a few times. The rearrangement joins TRBV5-1 to TRBJ2-3; D remains ambiguous. The ends were cut back, 0 bases at V and 0 bases at J, with 5 bases in the middle. The CDR3 loop spans 14 amino acids. The germline V gene encodes CDR1 SGHRS and CDR2 YFSETQ. DNA of the CDR3: TGCGCCAGCAGCTTGGACCAGAGCACAGATACGCAGTATTTT. It is translated as CASSLDQSTDTQYF.

This clone came up a few times. Written as DNA, the CDR3 is TGCGCCAGCAGCCAAGATTTTTCGGACTCCAATGGCTACACCTTC. Translation gives CASSQDFSDSNGYTF. The chain joins TRBV4-1 to TRBJ1-2; D ambiguous. The CDR3 totals 15 residues. The V gene lost 0 bases and the J gene lost 6 bases, with 14 bases spanning the gap. From germline, CDR1 is MGHRA and CDR2 YSYEKL.

The chain joins TRBV21-1 to TRBJ2-3; the D call in the table, TRBD2, was not verified against the DNA. TRBV21-1 is tagged as a pseudogene. The CDR3 totals 16 residues. The CDR3, as DNA: TGTGCCAGCAGCCCTGGACTAGCGGGAGGCACAGATACGCAGTATTTT. Residues: CASSPGLAGGTDTQYF.

This chain joins TRBV3-1 (or the pseudogene TRBV3-2) and TRBJ1-1, with a weak D call TRBD1 (5 bases). Between the trimmed V and J ends, which lost 1 base and 7 bases, there was a span of 7 bases. This CDR3 is 12 amino acids long. The germline gives CDR1 LGHDT, CDR2 YNNKEL (reference sequence). CDR3 sequence: CASSQVGGEAFF. The CDR3 DNA is TGTGCCAGCAGCCAAGTGGGGGGTGAAGCTTTCTTT.

The chain couples TRBV7-6 to TRBJ1-1, with D possibly being TRBD1 (5 bases). CDR3 size: 13 residues. Trimming took off 4 bases at V and 5 bases at J, with 11 bases between the two ends. Germline assignment: CDR1 SGHVS and CDR2 FNYEAQ. CDR3 in DNA: TGTGCCAGCAGCTCTCGGGCAGGGACTGAAGCTTTCTTT. Amino acids: CASSSRAGTEAFF.

The V and J genes are TRBV2 and TRBJ2-3; D unresolved. V was clipped by 7 bases and J by 6 bases, with 14 bases between them. CDR1 is SNHLY, CDR2 FYNNEI, per germline. The CDR3 is made up of 13 amino acids. This CDR3 is CASNLLDSDTQYF. Here the CDR3 DNA reads TGTGCCAGCAATCTTCTAGATTCCGATACGCAGTATTTT.